One and the same sample provided the 20 T cell receptor beta chains below, sequenced in a study of T cells in Graves' hyperthyroidism and ophthalmopathy. Amplified TCR beta CDR3 regions came from RNA transcripts. During a first-round RT-PCR of the TCR CDR3, the HTBI primer set was used. TCRdb used MiXCR to reprocess the multiplex PCR reads, holding one entry per CDR3 protein. The repertoire holds around 250,000 distinct CDR3 sequences, with about 16% as singletons. The sample taken for sequencing was blood. The receptors were sampled from a woman in her late teens or twenties with Graves' ophthalmopathy.

This clonotype was counted many times. The chain couples TRBV11-2 to TRBJ2-7; D not certain. The germline V gene encodes CDR1 SGHAT and CDR2 FQNNGV. Trimming removed 0 bases from V and 2 bases from J, with 5 bases in between. The CDR3 has 13 amino acids. CDR3 sequence: CASSLDGAYEQYF. The CDR3 DNA follows: TGTGCCAGCAGCTTAGATGGGGCCTACGAGCAGTACTTC. Together with reference TRBV11-2 and TRBJ2-7, the CDR3 gives the full variable domain: EAGVAQSPRYKIIEKRQSVAFWCNPISGHATLYWYQQILGQGPKLLIQFQNNGVVDDSQLPKDRFSAERLKGVDSTLKIQPAKLEDSAVYLCASSLDGAYEQYFGPGTRLTVT.

This clonotype has at least ten counts. V usage is TRBV12-3 or TRBV12-4 and J usage is TRBJ2-1; TRBD2 aligns across 8 bases. V lost 3 bases to trimming and J lost 7 bases; unmatched junction nucleotides: 11. This CDR3 is built from 16 residues. Here the CDR3 DNA reads TGTGCCAGCAGTTTCGGACTAGAGCGGGGGTGGAATGAGCAGTTCTTC. It translates to CASSFGLERGWNEQFF.

This clonotype was seen at least ten times. The chain has TRBV15 and TRBJ1-4; 7 bases match TRBD1. With V trimmed by 2 bases and J by 0 bases, 6 bases remained unmatched. This CDR3 spans 17 amino acids. CDR1 is LNHNV and CDR2 is YYDKDF in the germline V gene (reference sequence). CDR3 residues: CATSRSQGSATNEKLFF. The CDR3 nucleotides read TGTGCCACCAGCAGATCACAGGGGTCCGCAACTAATGAAAAACTGTTTTTT.

This clonotype was seen ten or more times. The V call is TRBV20-1, the J call TRBJ1-1, with TRBD1 matching over 10 bases. In germline, CDR1 is DFQATT, CDR2 SNEGSKA (reference sequence). This CDR3 has 12 residues. J lost 7 bases, V lost 6 bases, and 5 bases had no gene match. CDR3 sequence reads: CSAWDRGVEAFF. The CDR3 region has the DNA TGCAGTGCGTGGGACAGGGGCGTTGAAGCTTTCTTT.

This clonotype was counted many times. This chain uses TRBV3-1 with TRBJ1-5; D call uncertain. CDR1 LGHDT and CDR2 YNNKEL come from the germline V gene (reference sequence). The CDR3 is made up of 14 amino acids. V was trimmed by 3 bases and J by 1 base, leaving 7 bases between them. CDR3 nucleotides: TGTGCCAGCAGCCAGCATGGAAGCAATCAGCCCCAGCATTTT. Translating gives CASSQHGSNQPQHF. The variable domain in full, completed from reference TRBV3-1 and TRBJ1-5, reads DTAVSQTPKYLVTQMGNDKSIKCEQNLGHDTMYWYKQDSKKFLKIMFSYNNKELIINETVPNRFSPKSPDKAHLNLHINSLELGDSAVYFCASSQHGSNQPQHFGDGTRLSIL.

This clonotype was counted at least ten times. The chain couples TRBV19 to TRBJ2-3; weak D call: TRBD1 (6 bases). V lost 3 bases to trimming and J lost 6 bases, with 13 bases between them. This CDR3 contains 14 residues. The germline CDR1 and CDR2 sequences are LNHDA and SQIVND (reference sequence). The CDR3 is CASSMMGAPDTQYF. CDR3 in DNA: TGTGCCAGTAGTATGATGGGGGCGCCTGATACGCAGTATTTT.

Of note for this clonotype: Sequence at one end of the junction differs from germline and may be a read error. V and J are TRBV3-1 and TRBJ2-7; tentative D call: TRBD2 (5 bases). The CDR3 extends over 15 amino acids. Looked up from germline, CDR1 is LGHDT and CDR2 is YNNKEL (reference sequence). CDR3 in amino acids: CASSQDGHLASEQYF. DNA of the CDR3: TGTGCCAGTAGCCAAGATGGCCATCTAGCAAGCGAGCAGTACTTC.

The J gene is TRBJ1-4, the V gene TRBV5-4; 12 positions agree with TRBD1. V dropped 0 bases and J dropped 7; count of bases not matched to a gene: 7. This CDR3 contains 17 residues. Germline-derived CDR1 and CDR2 are SGHNT and YYREEE (reference sequence). In DNA, the CDR3 is TGTGCCAGCAGCTTGGGCGGGACAGGGGGCGAACGTGAAAAACTGTTTTTT. Translation: CASSLGGTGGEREKLFF. Filled out from reference TRBV5-4 and TRBJ1-4, the complete variable domain reads ETGVTQSPTHLIKTRGQQVTLRCSSQSGHNTVSWYQQALGQGPQFIFQYYREEENGRGNFPPRFSGLQFPNYSSELNVNALELDDSALYLCASSLGGTGGEREKLFFGSGTQLSVL.

This clonotype has at least ten counts. This chain connects TRBV2 to TRBJ1-1; D gene unclear. Germline V gene sequence: CDR1 SNHLY, CDR2 FYNNEI. The V end was cut by 9 bases, the J end by 7 bases, with 15 bases between. The CDR3 has 12 residues. The CDR3 region has the DNA TGTGCCAGAACACCATCACGGCGTGAAGCTTTCTTT. The encoded protein is CARTPSRREAFF.

The sample holds many counts of this clonotype. This chain connects TRBV2 to TRBJ2-1, with 7 bases aligning to TRBD1. The CDR3 totals 14 residues. V shed 5 bases, J shed 2 bases, and the junction held 3 bases outside the gene matches. Germline values: CDR1 SNHLY, CDR2 FYNNEI. The CDR3 DNA reads as TGTGCCAGCAGTCAGACAGGGACCTACAATGAGCAGTTCTTC. It is translated as CASSQTGTYNEQFF.

This clonotype was counted only a few times. The chain uses TRBV20-1 and TRBJ1-1, with D possibly being TRBD1 (5 bases). Germline V gene lookup returns CDR1 DFQATT and CDR2 SNEGSKA (reference sequence). This CDR3 comprises 13 residues. V gave up 3 bases and J gave up 4 bases, with 12 bases separating them. This CDR3 is CSASFGGSTEAFF. The DNA of the CDR3 is TGCAGTGCTAGTTTCGGGGGGTCCACTGAAGCTTTCTTT.

Ten or more counts support this clonotype. This sequence joins TRBV6-2 or TRBV6-3 and TRBJ2-1, with D unresolved. Germline CDR1 is MNHEY and CDR2 is SVGEGT. This CDR3 is built from 14 residues. Trimming left V 5 bases short and J 6 bases short, with 14 bases between. The CDR3 sequence is CASSVLRTFNEQFF. CDR3 coding DNA: TGTGCCAGCAGTGTTTTGCGGACCTTCAATGAGCAGTTCTTC.

This clonotype was observed many times. The rearrangement joins TRBV28 to TRBJ1-1; a weak D match, TRBD1 (6 bases). The CDR3 loop spans 14 amino acids. Germline V lookup: CDR1 MDHEN, CDR2 SYDVKM. V lost 4 bases, J lost 10 bases, and 19 bases lay in between. The CDR3 coding sequence is TGTGCCAGCAGTTCCGGGACACCACTGGAGGCAGCTTTCTTT. Translated: CASSSGTPLEAAFF.

This clonotype was counted many times. The chain is built from TRBV28 and TRBJ1-2, with a tentative D call TRBD1 (6 bases). The V and J ends lost 3 bases and 4 bases respectively, with 9 bases between them. The CDR3 sequence is 13 residues long. In germline, CDR1 is MDHEN, CDR2 SYDVKM. The CDR3 sequence: CASSLAGAYGYTF. The CDR3 nucleotides are TGTGCCAGCAGTTTGGCAGGGGCCTATGGCTACACCTTC.

This clonotype came up many times. This rearrangement joins TRBV3-1 to TRBJ1-2; the D gene is possibly TRBD1 (5 bases). Germline V gene data show CDR1 as LGHDT and CDR2 as YNNKEL (reference sequence). The CDR3 spans 15 residues. V was cut by 4 bases and J by 6 bases, with 18 bases left in between. This chain's CDR3 is CASSRAGGIGDGYTF. DNA of the CDR3: TGTGCCAGCAGCCGTGCGGGGGGGATAGGGGATGGCTACACCTTC.

This clonotype was seen repeatedly, ten times or more. The chain uses TRBV6-6 and TRBJ1-5; a weak D match, TRBD1 (6 bases). The CDR3 runs to 17 residues. The germline V gene has CDR1 MNHNY and CDR2 SVGAGI (reference sequence). V was shortened by 2 bases and J by 4 bases, with 18 bases between the two germline ends. CDR3 bases: TGTGCCAGCAGTTACATTACAGGGCCAAAGGGGAATCAGCCCCAGCATTTT. Its translation is CASSYITGPKGNQPQHF.

This clonotype came up many times. V is TRBV11-2 and J is TRBJ1-4, with 7 nucleotides matching TRBD1. With V trimmed by 3 bases and J by 7 bases, 14 bases remained unmatched. This CDR3 comprises 17 residues. The germline gives CDR1 SGHAT, CDR2 FQNNGV. The CDR3 coding sequence is TGTGCCAGCAGCTTTACGCTAGACAGGGCGAAGCCTGAAAAACTGTTTTTT. Protein product: CASSFTLDRAKPEKLFF.

This clonotype was observed a few times. This chain links TRBV10-1 with TRBJ2-3; 7 bases line up with TRBD2. The CDR3 consists of 17 residues. V trimming: 2 bases; J trimming: 2 bases; junction bases outside the gene matches: 10. From germline, CDR1 is WNHNN and CDR2 SYGVQD (reference sequence). CDR3 in amino acids: CASSETRASGDTDTQYF. The DNA for the CDR3 is TGCGCCAGCAGTGAGACCCGGGCTAGCGGAGACACAGATACGCAGTATTTT.

This clonotype was seen at least ten times. The V call is TRBV7-9, the J call TRBJ2-7; the D is unclear. Per the germline V gene, CDR1 is SEHNR and CDR2 is FQNEAQ (reference sequence). The CDR3 consists of 11 residues. Trimming left V 5 bases short and J 5 bases short, with 7 bases between. CDR3: CASSRQDEQYF. Written as DNA, the CDR3 is TGTGCCAGCAGCCGACAAGACGAGCAGTACTTC.

At least ten counts were recorded for this clonotype. This chain joins TRBV20-1 and TRBJ2-7; D ambiguous. Germline V gene data show CDR1 as DFQATT and CDR2 as SNEGSKA (reference sequence). The V gene lost 1 base and the J gene lost 1 base, with 11 bases spanning the gap. The CDR3 is 14 residues long. The CDR3 nucleotides read TGCAGTGCTAGAGCGGAAGACGGGTCCTACGAGCAGTACTTC. It specifies CSARAEDGSYEQYF.